This T cell receptor (beta chain) emerged from a study of tumor-infiltrating lymphocytes in localized non-small cell lung cancer. V lost 1 base to trimming and J lost 5 bases; unmatched junction nucleotides: 5. Germline V lookup: CDR1 LGHNA, CDR2 YSLEER. The CDR3 loop spans 16 amino acids. The data were produced by immunoSEQ multiplex PCR, yet TCRdb's version contains in-frame clones alone and is incomplete. This table holds about 14,000 clones, approximately 74% found once. This clone was counted once. This chain connects TRBV4-3 to TRBJ2-5; TRBD1 aligns across 12 bases. Input material: uninvolved lung tissue not adjacent to the tumor. This clonotype was sampled from a human donor with non-small cell lung cancer. CDR3 sequence reads: CASSQAPGQGAETQYF. CDR3 nucleotides: TGCGCCAGCAGCCAAGCACCGGGACAGGGGGCGGAGACCCAGTACTTC.